The 20 T cell receptor beta chains given below trace back to one sample, sequenced in a study of blood T cell repertoires in COVID-19. Clones were read by immunoSEQ multiplex PCR, and TCRdb kept only the in-frame ones, dropping some. The sample yields around 270,000 clones, 80% to 85% seen once. Sequences were obtained from peripheral blood. These receptors all stem from a person between 65 and 79 years old with COVID-19, enrolled during active disease.

This clone was recorded a few times. Other nucleotide sequences from this sample produce the same CDR3. The chain uses TRBV7-9 and TRBJ2-5; 9 nucleotides match TRBD1. V dropped 2 bases and J dropped 1; count of bases not matched to a gene: 2. The CDR3 contains 15 residues. Germline V gene lookup returns CDR1 SEHNR and CDR2 FQNEAQ (reference sequence). The CDR3 coding sequence is TGTGCCAGCAGCTTACGACAGGGGGTCCAAGAGACCCAGTACTTC. Its protein product is CASSLRQGVQETQYF.

This chain links TRBV14 with TRBJ2-7, with 8 bases fitting TRBD1. Germline trimming cut 5 bases from V and 2 bases from J; bases unmatched to any gene: 8. The CDR3 contains 15 residues. CDR1 is SGHDN, CDR2 FVKESK, per germline. The CDR3 sequence: CASSSPGTGTYEQYF. CDR3 sequence (DNA): TGTGCCAGCAGCTCCCCCGGGACAGGTACCTACGAGCAGTACTTC.

This clone turned up a few times. The V and J genes are TRBV5-6 and TRBJ1-2, with 7 bases lining up with TRBD1. The CDR3 consists of 15 residues. V was clipped by 0 bases and J by 4 bases; unmatched bases: 6. CDR1 is SGHDT, CDR2 YYEEEE, per germline. The CDR3 is CASSLGTGPVYGYTF. Written as DNA, the CDR3 is TGTGCCAGCAGCTTGGGGACAGGTCCGGTCTATGGCTACACCTTC.

The rearrangement joins TRBV18 to TRBJ1-1; TRBD1 aligns across 7 bases. The germline V gene has CDR1 KGHSH and CDR2 LQKENI. V was clipped by 3 bases and J by 1 base; unmatched bases: 8. There are 16 residues in the CDR3. The CDR3 reads CASSPYVPGGNTEAFF. CDR3 DNA: TGTGCCAGCTCACCCTATGTTCCAGGGGGGAACACTGAAGCTTTCTTT.

CDR3 protein: CASNDRVDSPLHF. The CDR3 region has the DNA TGTGCCAGTAATGACAGGGTTGATTCACCCCTCCACTTT. The J gene is TRBJ1-6, the V gene TRBV19; 7 nucleotides align to TRBD1. The CDR3 length is 13 residues. The germline gives CDR1 LNHDA, CDR2 SQIVND (reference sequence). J was trimmed by 8 bases and V by 7 bases; bases with no gene match: 5.

J is TRBJ2-1 and V is TRBV29-1, with D perhaps matching TRBD1 (7 bases). Germline lookup yields CDR1 SQVTM and CDR2 ANQGSEA. This CDR3 has 15 residues. V was cut by 0 bases and J by 12 bases, with 21 bases left in between. For the CDR3, the DNA is TGCAGCGTTGAAGAATCAGGGGGGAGTGGGCGAGGGCAGTTCTTC. Translated: CSVEESGGSGRGQFF.

This chain connects TRBV27 to TRBJ2-3; a weak D match, TRBD2 (6 bases). Germline CDR1 MNHEY, CDR2 SMNVEV (reference sequence). CDR3 length: 15 residues. Trimming removed 1 base from V and 0 bases from J, with 8 bases in between. CDR3 loop: CASSLWGTSTDTQYF. CDR3 DNA sequence: TGTGCCAGCAGTTTATGGGGGACTAGCACAGATACGCAGTATTTT.

V is TRBV7-9 and J is TRBJ2-7; no firm D call. V lost 3 bases and J lost 4, with 10 bases in between. CDR3 length: 13 amino acids. CDR1 is SEHNR, CDR2 FQNEAQ, per germline (reference sequence). The CDR3 nucleotides are TGTGCCAGCAGCTTTGAGAATAGATACGAGCAGTACTTC. It translates to CASSFENRYEQYF. Full variable domain (rest looked up from reference TRBV7-9 and TRBJ2-7): DTGVSQNPRHKITKRGQNVTFRCDPISEHNRLYWYRQTLGQGPEFLTYFQNEAQLEKSRLLSDRFSAERPKGSFSTLEIQRTEQGDSAMYLCASSFENRYEQYFGPGTRLTVT.

This chain joins TRBV29-1 and TRBJ1-3, with TRBD1 identical over 10 bases. The J segment lost 8 bases and the V segment lost 7 bases, leaving 8 bases of the junction unmatched. The CDR3 consists of 13 residues. From germline, CDR1 is SQVTM and CDR2 ANQGSEA. CDR3 amino acids: CSGRRTGGDTIYF. The CDR3 coding sequence is TGCAGCGGGAGACGGACAGGGGGGGACACCATATATTTT.

V gene TRBV3-1 (or the pseudogene TRBV3-2) combines with J gene TRBJ2-2; TRBD2 agrees at 7 bases. V lost 3 bases and J lost 2; bases outside the gene matches: 9. CDR3 length: 17 amino acids. Germline V lookup: CDR1 LGHDT, CDR2 YNNKEL (reference sequence). The CDR3 bases are TGTGCCAGCAGCCACCCGAGAGCGGGACTTAACACCGGGGAGCTGTTTTTT. Its protein is CASSHPRAGLNTGELFF.

This sequence joins TRBV28 and TRBJ1-4, with a possible D match to TRBD1 (6 bases). The length of the CDR3 is 15 residues. The germline V and J ends were trimmed by 5 bases and 4 bases, with 14 bases remaining between them. Germline CDR1 and CDR2: MDHEN and SYDVKM. In DNA form, the CDR3 reads TGTGCCAGCAGTCCGAGACAGGAGCTTAATGAAAAACTGTTTTTT. It encodes CASSPRQELNEKLFF.

This sequence joins TRBV7-2 and TRBJ2-2, with 13 bases aligning to TRBD2. The germline CDR1 and CDR2 sequences are SGHTA and FQGNSA. The CDR3 length is 16 residues. J lost 7 bases, V lost 5 bases, and 7 bases had no gene match. As DNA, the CDR3 is TGTGCCAGCAGCCGGACTAGCGGGAGTCCAATCGGGGAGCTGTTTTTT. This codes for CASSRTSGSPIGELFF.

V gene TRBV3-1 (or the pseudogene TRBV3-2) combines with J gene TRBJ1-1, with TRBD1 identical over 7 bases. V was pared by 2 bases and J by 6 bases, with 3 bases of the junction left unmatched. The CDR3 spans 13 residues. Germline CDR1 LGHDT, CDR2 YNNKEL (reference sequence). The DNA of the CDR3 is TGTGCCAGCAGCCAAACAGGGGACGCTGAAGCTTTCTTT. Translated: CASSQTGDAEAFF.

This chain links TRBV9 with TRBJ1-1; 8 bases match TRBD1. V gave up 2 bases and J gave up 0 bases; unmatched junction bases: 6. This CDR3 has 16 residues. CDR1 is SGDLS and CDR2 is YYNGEE in the germline V gene. The CDR3 loop reads CASSVRGRFVNTEAFF. Here the CDR3 DNA reads TGTGCCAGCAGCGTCAGGGGGCGATTCGTGAACACTGAAGCTTTCTTT.

The rearrangement links TRBV18 to TRBJ2-7; 7 positions agree with TRBD2. Germline values: CDR1 KGHSH, CDR2 LQKENI. CDR3 length: 17 amino acids. V trimming: 3 bases; J trimming: 3 bases; junction bases outside the gene matches: 14. The CDR3 bases are TGTGCCAGCTCACCGCTACCGCAGGGACTACTCAACTACGAGCAGTACTTC. It codes for CASSPLPQGLLNYEQYF.

This sequence joins TRBV5-5 and TRBJ2-3; D might be TRBD1 (5 bases). This CDR3 region has 16 residues. CDR1 is SGHKS, CDR2 YYEKEE, per germline (reference sequence). The germline V and J ends were trimmed by 0 bases and 6 bases, with 17 bases remaining between them. The CDR3 loop is CASSLEPRVTLDTQYF. The CDR3 DNA reads as TGTGCCAGCAGCTTGGAACCCAGGGTGACTTTGGATACGCAGTATTTT.

This chain uses TRBV9 with TRBJ1-1; 7 positions match TRBD1. The CDR3 has 16 amino acids. Germline CDR1 reads SGDLS; CDR2 reads YYNGEE. With 3 bases clipped from V and 8 bases from J, the junction kept 16 bases outside the gene matches. CDR3 sequence (DNA): TGTGCCAGCAGCGCATCGCAGGGACAGAACCTTAGAGAAGCTTTCTTT. Translation gives CASSASQGQNLREAFF. Full variable domain (missing parts from reference TRBV9 and TRBJ1-1): DSGVTQTPKHLITATGQRVTLRCSPRSGDLSVYWYQQSLDQGLQFLIQYYNGEERAKGNILERFSAQQFPDLHSELNLSSLELGDSALYFCASSASQGQNLREAFFGQGTRLTVV.

The chain recombines TRBV18 with TRBJ2-2, with a possible D match to TRBD1 (7 bases). The CDR3 runs 17 residues. Germline lookup yields CDR1 KGHSH and CDR2 LQKENI. The V end lost 0 bases, the J end lost 1 base, and 12 bases lay between the germline ends. Here the CDR3 DNA reads TGTGCCAGCTCACCACCTCGCCAGGGGGGGAACACCGGGGAGCTGTTTTTT. It is translated as CASSPPRQGGNTGELFF. The variable domain in full, with the rest retrieved from reference TRBV18 and TRBJ2-2, is NAGVMQNPRHLVRRRGQEARLRCSPMKGHSHVYWYRQLPEEGLKFMVYLQKENIIDESGMPKERFSAEFPKEGPSILRIQQVVRGDSAAYFCASSPPRQGGNTGELFFGEGSRLTVL.

The J gene is TRBJ2-5, the V gene TRBV7-2; D is unclear. CDR3 length equals 15 residues. Trimming stripped 7 bases from V and 1 base from J, with 16 bases between. CDR1 SGHTA and CDR2 FQGNSA come from the germline V gene. The CDR3 here is CASNPHPTSQETQYF. The CDR3 bases are TGTGCCAGCAATCCTCACCCCACCAGCCAAGAGACCCAGTACTTC.

The chain couples TRBV5-4 to TRBJ2-7, with 8 bases fitting TRBD2. Germline CDR1 reads SGHNT; CDR2 reads YYREEE (reference sequence). The J segment lost 8 bases and the V segment lost 0 bases, leaving 7 bases of the junction unmatched. The CDR3 contains 14 residues. The DNA for the CDR3 is TGTGCCAGCAGCTTGGAGGGGAGCGGGGGCCAGCAGTACTTC. This sequence encodes CASSLEGSGGQQYF.